The next 4 T cell receptor beta chains were all read from a single sample in a study of CD8 T cells in ankylosing spondylitis. TCRdb re-derived calls from the 5' RACE reads in MiXCR, one entry per CDR3 protein. The sample lists fewer than 250,000 distinct CDR3 sequences; under 12% were seen once. Sequenced input: blood, either unsorted or a sorted T cell fraction (not recorded which). The receptors were gathered from a male donor with ankylosing spondylitis or in good health (not recorded which).

On this clonotype: Just one base apart from a much larger clone, this may be a read error. This sequence joins TRBV12-3 or TRBV12-4 and TRBJ2-7; D is perhaps TRBD1 (6 bases). Trimming stripped 5 bases from V and 9 bases from J, with 20 bases between. The CDR3 extends over 14 amino acids. CDR3 sequence (DNA): TGTGCCAGCAGTCAGACAGGCAGGGGAAACGCGCAGTACTTC. Amino acids: CASSQTGRGNAQYF.

This clonotype was seen more than once but under ten times. This chain uses TRBV10-3 with TRBJ1-2, with TRBD1 matching 7 bases. J was trimmed by 2 bases and V by 7 bases; bases with no gene match: 4. The CDR3 loop spans 13 amino acids. Germline loops: CDR1 ENHRY, CDR2 SYGVKD. The CDR3 spells CAIKGQLNYGYTF. The CDR3 nucleotides are TGTGCCATCAAGGGACAGTTAAACTATGGCTACACCTTC.

This clonotype was counted once. A much larger clone sits a single nucleotide away, making a read error possible. V and J are TRBV7-6 and TRBJ1-1; 9 bases agree with TRBD1. Per the germline V gene, CDR1 is SGHVS and CDR2 is FNYEAQ. The CDR3 spans 14 residues. The CDR3 protein is CASSSGQGNTAAFF. CDR3 bases: TGTGCCAGCAGCTCCGGACAGGGGAACACTGCAGCTTTCTTT.

This clonotype was observed many times. The chain is built from TRBV5-1 and TRBJ2-4; 8 bases agree with TRBD1. Trimming took 2 bases from V and 3 from J; bases not matched to a gene: 16. The CDR3 covers 19 residues. Germline values: CDR1 SGHRS, CDR2 YFSETQ. This CDR3 is CASSLIPAPDRVGKNIQYF. The CDR3 coding sequence is TGCGCCAGCAGCTTAATCCCCGCACCGGACAGGGTGGGCAAAAACATTCAGTACTTC.